The 4 T cell receptor beta chains reported below all come from one sample, sequenced in a study of identical twins. Each CDR3 protein is one row after TCRdb ran MiXCR on the 5' RACE reads. The sample records 500,000 to 650,000 distinct CDR3 sequences, 20% to 25% being singletons. The same data also went into a second study, on yellow fever vaccine responses in identical twins.

The sequencing input was CD4+ T cells sorted from blood. The receptors come from a woman in her late teens or twenties in good health.

This clonotype has more than one count but fewer than ten. The chain has TRBV18 and TRBJ2-4; 7 bases fit TRBD2. V gave up 1 base and J gave up 8 bases; unmatched junction bases: 26. Per germline, CDR1 KGHSH and CDR2 LQKENI. The CDR3 sequence is 21 residues long. The CDR3, as DNA: TGTGCCAGCTCACCACTTTCGACTAGCTATAGTCCAGGAGGGTCTAAGGACATTCAGTACTTC. Protein product: CASSPLSTSYSPGGSKDIQYF.

This clonotype was recorded a few times. The chain recombines TRBV4-2 with TRBJ2-2; D unresolved. CDR1 LGHNA and CDR2 YNFKEQ come from the germline V gene. The CDR3 extends over 15 amino acids. V shed 2 bases and J shed 7 bases, with 14 bases lying between them. In nucleotides, the CDR3 is TGTGCCAGCAGCCAACGCTATAATTTGGGCGGGGAGCTGTTTTTT. Its protein product is CASSQRYNLGGELFF.

The table lists this clonotype with a few counts. V usage is TRBV5-1 and J usage is TRBJ2-7, with D possibly being TRBD2 (5 bases). CDR1 is SGHRS, CDR2 YFSETQ, per germline. V lost 3 bases, J lost 5 bases, and 12 bases lay in between. The CDR3 has 13 residues. The CDR3 loop is CASSSQDGNEQYF. CDR3 coding DNA: TGCGCCAGCAGCTCGCAGGACGGGAACGAGCAGTACTTC.

This clonotype has a handful of counts. The chain has TRBV5-1 and TRBJ2-3, with unresolved D. There are 14 residues in the CDR3. Trimming took off 5 bases at V and 5 bases at J, with 15 bases between the two ends. Germline V lookup: CDR1 SGHRS, CDR2 YFSETQ. This CDR3 is CASRGFGPGDTQYF. The CDR3 region has the DNA TGCGCCAGCAGGGGATTCGGGCCGGGAGATACGCAGTATTTT.